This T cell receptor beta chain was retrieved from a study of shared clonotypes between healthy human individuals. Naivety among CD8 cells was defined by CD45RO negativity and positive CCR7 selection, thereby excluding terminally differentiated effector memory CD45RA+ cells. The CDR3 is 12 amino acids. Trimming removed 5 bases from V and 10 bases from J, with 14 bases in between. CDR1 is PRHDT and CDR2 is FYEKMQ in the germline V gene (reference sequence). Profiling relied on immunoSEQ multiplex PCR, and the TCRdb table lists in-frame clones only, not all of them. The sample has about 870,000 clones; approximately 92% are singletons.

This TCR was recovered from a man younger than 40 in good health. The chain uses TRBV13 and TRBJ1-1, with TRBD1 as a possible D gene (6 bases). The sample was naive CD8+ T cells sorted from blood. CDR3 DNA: TGTGCCAGCAGCCCAGGGACGACAGGAGCTTTCTTT. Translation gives CASSPGTTGAFF.